This T cell receptor (beta chain) appears in the sequencing data of a study of early T cells in non-severe SARS-CoV-2 infection. A remark on this clonotype: Its target is unknown.

Study outcomes and limitations: Matches to VDJdb favored anti-spike CD8 responses and missed private and CD4 specificities.

The CDR3 spans 16 residues. From germline, CDR1 is WSHSY and CDR2 SAAADI. V lost 8 bases, J lost 0 bases, and 18 bases lay in between. TCRdb re-called the 5' RACE reads through MiXCR, storing one row per CDR3 protein. The sample gives approximately 50,000 distinct CDR3 sequences, around 10% of which show up once; under 15% is in the top ten. This receptor was taken from an adult who was a healthcare worker with PCR-confirmed SARS-CoV-2 infection or an uninfected control (not recorded which). The rearrangement joins TRBV10-2 to TRBJ2-3; D tentatively reads TRBD1 or TRBD2 (5 bases each). Input material: whole blood. DNA for the CDR3: TGCGCCAGCCGGGGCGCAGTGCCTACTAGCACAGATACGCAGTATTTT. Protein sequence: CASRGAVPTSTDTQYF.